Each of the 13 T cell receptor beta chains below was sequenced from the same sample in a study of cytomegalovirus exposure and HLA in healthy donors. Use of 60 Vbeta and 13 Jbeta primers characterized the PCR. The assay was immunoSEQ multiplex PCR, and TCRdb's table has in-frame clones only and misses some. There are approximately 82,000 clones in the sample, with about 1.5% held by the top ten. Sequencing was carried out using PBMCs. The origin of the receptors is a woman aged 55-75 years in good health and CMV-seronegative.

The chain combines TRBV7-9 with TRBJ1-3, with 8 bases identical to TRBD1. The length of the CDR3 is 16 residues. Germline CDR1 reads SEHNR; CDR2 reads FQNEAQ (reference sequence). Trimming took 2 bases from V and 2 from J; bases not matched to a gene: 5. The CDR3 reads CASSLLGQVPGNTIYF. In DNA, the CDR3 is TGTGCCAGCAGCTTATTGGGACAGGTCCCTGGAAACACCATATATTTT.

The chain has TRBV29-1 and TRBJ2-5; 8 nucleotides match TRBD1. The trim removed 6 bases at V and 1 base at J, leaving 4 bases unmatched. The germline V gene has CDR1 SQVTM and CDR2 ANQGSEA. This CDR3 has 13 amino acids. CDR3 sequence: CSVTGTGQETQYF. The CDR3 DNA follows: TGCAGCGTAACCGGGACAGGCCAAGAGACCCAGTACTTC.

CDR3 DNA sequence: TGTGCCAGCAGTTACTCGAGAGAAGCTTTCTTT. Protein product: CASSYSREAFF. The rearrangement joins TRBV6-6 to TRBJ1-1; D remains unclear. The CDR3 extends over 11 amino acids. Germline V gene data show CDR1 as MNHNY and CDR2 as SVGAGI (reference sequence). V shed 0 bases and J shed 8 bases, with 4 bases lying between them.

The V gene is TRBV6-7, the J gene TRBJ2-3; D ambiguous. TRBV6-7 is an ORF, with its function uncertain. V lost 6 bases, J lost 4 bases, and 8 bases lay in between. CDR3 size: 12 residues. CDR3 amino acids: CASSPVPDTQYF. The CDR3 nucleotides are TGTGCCAGCAGCCCGGTCCCAGATACGCAGTATTTT.

The chain carries TRBV19 and TRBJ1-6; D unclear. CDR1 and CDR2 from the germline V gene are LNHDA and SQIVND (reference sequence). This CDR3 is built from 14 residues. Trimming cost V 3 bases and J 11 bases, with 14 bases left between them. The CDR3 loop is CASSMESEGPPLHF. In DNA form, the CDR3 reads TGTGCCAGTAGTATGGAAAGCGAGGGTCCACCCCTCCACTTT.

This chain joins TRBV28 and TRBJ2-4; D is possibly TRBD2 (6 bases). Germline V gene sequence: CDR1 MDHEN, CDR2 SYDVKM. V was clipped by 8 bases and J by 3 bases, with 14 bases between them. CDR3 length equals 14 residues. CDR3 sequence reads: CASGSGVGKNIQYF. In nucleotides, the CDR3 is TGTGCCAGCGGATCGGGAGTGGGCAAAAACATTCAGTACTTC.

V is TRBV4-1 and J is TRBJ2-1; TRBD2 matches 9 bases. CDR3 length: 15 amino acids. Germline V CDR1 and CDR2: MGHRA, YSYEKL. The ends lost 3 bases at V and 5 bases at J; junction bases unmatched: 5. The CDR3 protein is CASSQGLASHNEQFF. In nucleotides, the CDR3 is TGCGCCAGCAGCCAGGGACTAGCTTCCCACAATGAGCAGTTCTTC.

On this clone itself: One junction end disagrees with the germline gene, perhaps due to a read error. The chain has TRBV7-9 and TRBJ2-2, with D unresolved. The CDR3 sequence is 16 residues long. Germline-derived CDR1 and CDR2 are SEHNR and FQNEAQ (reference sequence). In DNA, the CDR3 is TGTGCCGGCAGCTTAGGGCAGTGGCCGAACACCGGGGAGCTGTTTTTT. Translating gives CAGSLGQWPNTGELFF.

This chain joins TRBV2 and TRBJ1-1; 7 bases are a match to TRBD1. With 10 bases clipped from V and 7 bases from J, the junction kept 18 bases outside the gene matches. CDR3 length: 15 residues. From germline, CDR1 is SNHLY and CDR2 FYNNEI. The CDR3 is CAIWTGRTKSSEAFF. In DNA form, the CDR3 reads TGTGCCATATGGACAGGCCGAACAAAAAGCAGTGAAGCTTTCTTT.

The chain couples TRBV30 to TRBJ1-2; no clear D. The CDR3 is made up of 12 amino acids. Germline CDR1 and CDR2: GTSNPN and SVGIG (reference sequence). CDR3 sequence: CAWGLANYGYTF. The CDR3 DNA follows: TGTGCTTGGGGTTTAGCTAACTATGGCTACACCTTC.

The chain is built from TRBV28 and TRBJ2-5; 8 bases line up with TRBD2. Trimming cost V 8 bases and J 5 bases; bases outside gene matches: 7. The CDR3 is 13 amino acids. Germline V gene data show CDR1 as MDHEN and CDR2 as SYDVKM. For the CDR3, the DNA is TGTGCCAGCTCTAGCGGGCGAGGGGAGACCCAGTACTTC. The encoded protein is CASSSGRGETQYF.

The rearrangement uses TRBV30 and TRBJ2-3; 10 bases fit TRBD2. The CDR3 loop spans 13 amino acids. Germline-derived CDR1 and CDR2 are GTSNPN and SVGIG (reference sequence). Germline trimming cut 3 bases from V and 7 bases from J; bases unmatched to any gene: 4. CDR3: CAWRTSGEHTQYF. CDR3 bases: TGTGCCTGGAGAACTAGCGGGGAGCATACGCAGTATTTT.

This sequence joins TRBV12-5 and TRBJ1-1; D unclear. The V end was cut by 2 bases, the J end by 11 bases, with 9 bases between. The CDR3 consists of 11 residues. From germline, CDR1 is LGHNT and CDR2 FRNRAP. CDR3 nucleotides: TGTGCTAGTGGTTTGAACGGCGGGGCTTTCTTT. Its translation is CASGLNGGAFF.